This T cell receptor beta chain was obtained from a study of cytomegalovirus exposure and HLA in healthy donors. Trimming stripped 0 bases from V and 0 bases from J, with 10 bases between. In germline, CDR1 is MNHEY, CDR2 SVGAGI. The CDR3 has 16 amino acids. TCRdb keeps only in-frame clones here, not all; method: immunoSEQ multiplex PCR. This table has 100,000 to 150,000 clones, about 90% appearing once. V and J are TRBV6-5 and TRBJ2-3; D gene uncertain. This receptor was obtained from a man aged 25 to 45 in good health and CMV-seronegative. Material: PBMCs. CDR3 in amino acids: CASSYSRVVSTDTQYF. As DNA, the CDR3 is TGTGCCAGCAGTTACTCCCGGGTCGTTAGCACAGATACGCAGTATTTT.